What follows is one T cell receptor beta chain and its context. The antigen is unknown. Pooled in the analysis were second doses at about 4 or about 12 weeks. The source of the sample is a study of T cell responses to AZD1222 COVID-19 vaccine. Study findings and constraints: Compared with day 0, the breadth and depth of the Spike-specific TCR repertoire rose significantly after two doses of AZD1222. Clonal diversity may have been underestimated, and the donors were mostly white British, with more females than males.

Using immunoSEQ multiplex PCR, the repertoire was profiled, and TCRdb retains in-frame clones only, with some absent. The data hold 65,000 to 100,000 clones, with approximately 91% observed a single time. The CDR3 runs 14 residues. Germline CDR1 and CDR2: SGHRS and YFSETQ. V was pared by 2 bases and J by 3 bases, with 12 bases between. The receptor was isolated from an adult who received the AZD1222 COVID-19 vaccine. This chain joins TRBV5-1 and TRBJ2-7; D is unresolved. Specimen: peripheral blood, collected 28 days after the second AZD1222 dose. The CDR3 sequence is CASSLTGASYEQYF. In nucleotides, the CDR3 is TGCGCCAGCAGCTTAACGGGTGCGAGCTACGAGCAGTACTTC.